Below, 21 T cell receptor beta chains from the same sample are listed, as sequenced in a study of T cells after yellow fever vaccination. Using its own MiXCR run on the 5' RACE reads, TCRdb lists one record per CDR3 protein. The sample consists of about 350,000 distinct CDR3 sequences, approximately 13% of them appearing once. Source: CD4+ T cells sorted from PBMCs, taken 15 days after the yellow fever booster vaccination. The origin of the receptors is a man aged 18 to 30 who received the YFV17D yellow fever vaccine.

This clonotype has more than one count but fewer than ten. The J gene is TRBJ2-7, the V gene TRBV5-1, with 9 nucleotides matching TRBD1. V shed 5 bases, J shed 6 bases, and the junction held 6 bases outside the gene matches. Germline V gene sequence: CDR1 SGHRS, CDR2 YFSETQ. CDR3 length: 13 residues. CDR3 residues: CASRLQGAAEQYF. The CDR3 coding sequence is TGCGCCAGCAGATTACAGGGGGCTGCCGAGCAGTACTTC.

There are a few counts of this clonotype. The chain combines TRBV3-1 with TRBJ2-5; possible D gene TRBD2, 5 bases. Germline CDR1 LGHDT, CDR2 YNNKEL (reference sequence). Trimming removed 1 base from V and 5 bases from J, with 8 bases in between. There are 13 residues in the CDR3. The CDR3 reads CASSQVRRETQYF. The CDR3 DNA follows: TGTGCCAGCAGCCAAGTCCGGAGGGAGACCCAGTACTTC.

V and J are TRBV5-1 and TRBJ2-7; a weak D match, TRBD1 (6 bases). The CDR3 extends over 13 amino acids. Germline V gene lookup returns CDR1 SGHRS and CDR2 YFSETQ. V was clipped by 0 bases and J by 6 bases, with 10 bases between them. CDR3: CASSLEGVGEQYF. For the CDR3, the DNA is TGCGCCAGCAGCTTGGAGGGGGTCGGCGAGCAGTACTTC.

Points on this clonotype: The junction shows a germline mismatch at one end, possibly a read error. The J gene is TRBJ2-3, the V gene TRBV7-7; 10 nucleotides agree with TRBD2. Germline-derived CDR1 and CDR2 are SSHAT and FNYEAQ (reference sequence). The CDR3 has 15 amino acids. CDR3 bases: TGTGCTAGCAGCCAGAGCGGGGGGGCCACAGATACGCAGTATTTT. Protein: CASSQSGGATDTQYF.

This clonotype was seen only a few times. The rearrangement joins TRBV7-6 to TRBJ2-3, with a weak D call TRBD2 (6 bases). The CDR3 is made up of 15 amino acids. The V end lost 5 bases, the J end lost 0 bases, and 12 bases lay between the germline ends. The germline V gene has CDR1 SGHVS and CDR2 FNYEAQ. The CDR3: CASSRKGGSTDTQYF. The CDR3 DNA sequence: TGTGCCAGCAGCCGTAAGGGAGGAAGCACAGATACGCAGTATTTT.

J is TRBJ1-1 and V is TRBV20-1; D unclear. CDR1 is DFQATT and CDR2 is SNEGSKA in the germline V gene (reference sequence). The CDR3 sequence is 12 residues long. Trimming removed 6 bases at V and 0 bases at J, with 8 bases between. CDR3 sequence: CSAKILNTEAFF. CDR3 in DNA: TGCAGTGCCAAAATACTGAACACTGAAGCTTTCTTT.

CDR3 coding DNA: TGCGCCAGCAGCCCGGGACAGGGCGGATTTACAGGCGCTGAAGCTTTCTTT. Translation gives CASSPGQGGFTGAEAFF. The rearrangement links TRBV5-1 to TRBJ1-1; the match to TRBD1 covers 9 bases. Germline V gene data show CDR1 as SGHRS and CDR2 as YFSETQ. J lost 6 bases, V lost 4 bases, and 16 bases had no gene match. This CDR3 is built from 17 residues. The full variable domain, its missing parts supplied by reference TRBV5-1 and TRBJ1-1, is KAGVTQTPRYLIKTRGQQVTLSCSPISGHRSVSWYQQTPGQGLQFLFEYFSETQRNKGNFPGRFSGRQFSNSRSEMNVSTLELGDSALYLCASSPGQGGFTGAEAFFGQGTRLTVV.

There are a few counts of this clonotype. This chain joins TRBV5-1 and TRBJ2-3, with D possibly TRBD1 on 6 matching bases. CDR3 length: 14 amino acids. Per the germline V gene, CDR1 is SGHRS and CDR2 is YFSETQ. Trimming removed 6 bases from V and 4 bases from J, with 15 bases in between. CDR3 amino acids: CASKQLRGADTQYF. The CDR3 DNA follows: TGCGCCAGCAAGCAGCTCAGGGGCGCAGATACGCAGTATTTT. Complete variable domain (other parts from reference TRBV5-1 and TRBJ2-3): KAGVTQTPRYLIKTRGQQVTLSCSPISGHRSVSWYQQTPGQGLQFLFEYFSETQRNKGNFPGRFSGRQFSNSRSEMNVSTLELGDSALYLCASKQLRGADTQYFGPGTRLTVL.

V gene TRBV7-2 combines with J gene TRBJ2-7; perhaps TRBD1 as D (5 bases). V was trimmed by 1 base and J by 2 bases, leaving 12 bases between them. Germline V gene sequence: CDR1 SGHTA, CDR2 FQGNSA. The CDR3 contains 15 residues. Here the CDR3 reads CASSLDQGAPYEQYV. The DNA of the CDR3 is TGTGCCAGCAGCTTAGATCAAGGGGCACCCTACGAGCAGTACGTC.

The chain combines TRBV5-5 with TRBJ1-3; D is undetermined. With 4 bases removed from V and 0 bases from J, the gap between germline ends came to 17 bases. CDR1 SGHKS and CDR2 YYEKEE come from the germline V gene (reference sequence). The CDR3 sequence is 17 residues long. The CDR3 DNA follows: TGTGCCAGCAGCCTACGGCGGCCACAAGACTCTGGAAACACCATATATTTT. This sequence encodes CASSLRRPQDSGNTIYF.

This clonotype was observed a handful of times. The chain carries TRBV4-1 and TRBJ1-5; D is possibly TRBD1 (6 bases). This CDR3 is built from 16 residues. V was trimmed by 0 bases and J by 2 bases, leaving 11 bases between them. Per the germline V gene, CDR1 is MGHRA and CDR2 is YSYEKL. For the CDR3, the DNA is TGCGCCAGCAGCCAAGAATCCGGACAGCGCAATCAGCCCCAGCATTTT. Amino acids: CASSQESGQRNQPQHF.

V usage is TRBV5-1 and J usage is TRBJ2-2, with unresolved D. Trimming removed 4 bases at V and 5 bases at J, with 12 bases between. This CDR3 spans 14 amino acids. Germline V gene sequence: CDR1 SGHRS, CDR2 YFSETQ. Here the CDR3 reads CASSPNVLTGELFF. The CDR3 bases are TGCGCCAGCAGCCCCAACGTCCTGACCGGGGAGCTGTTTTTT.

This clonotype was seen only a few times. This sequence joins TRBV18 and TRBJ2-1, with D unresolved. Germline CDR1 and CDR2: KGHSH and LQKENI. The ends were cut back, 2 bases at V and 9 bases at J, with 11 bases in the middle. The CDR3 extends over 13 amino acids. DNA of the CDR3: TGTGCCAGCTCACCAACTGGTCGGACTGAGCAGTTCTTC. Its protein product is CASSPTGRTEQFF.

This clonotype was observed at least ten times. The chain couples TRBV7-9 to TRBJ2-1; 12 bases line up with TRBD1. Losses at the gene ends were 5 bases for V and 10 bases for J; bases not matched to a gene: 12. The CDR3 runs 16 residues. Germline values: CDR1 SEHNR, CDR2 FQNEAQ (reference sequence). CDR3 DNA: TGTGCCAGCAGCAAGAACCGGGACAGGGGGCGAGGGGAGCAGTTCTTC. Its translation: CASSKNRDRGRGEQFF.

The chain joins TRBV2 to TRBJ2-7; 7 nucleotides agree with TRBD1. The CDR3 is 14 residues long. Germline-derived CDR1 and CDR2 are SNHLY and FYNNEI. After removal of 5 bases from V and 5 bases from J, the junction contained 9 bases not matched to a gene. CDR3 in amino acids: CASSLGQGVDEQYF. CDR3 coding DNA: TGTGCCAGCAGTTTAGGCCAGGGGGTCGACGAGCAGTACTTC.

The chain has TRBV7-9 and TRBJ2-1; TRBD1 is a possible D gene (6 bases). Per germline, CDR1 SEHNR and CDR2 FQNEAQ (reference sequence). The V end lost 0 bases, the J end lost 4 bases, and 10 bases lay between the germline ends. This CDR3 region has 15 residues. The CDR3 region is CASSLAGTPYNEQFF. The CDR3 nucleotides are TGTGCCAGCAGCTTAGCCGGGACACCTTACAATGAGCAGTTCTTC.

J is TRBJ1-5 and V is TRBV5-1; a weak D match, TRBD1 (5 bases). The CDR3 is made up of 14 amino acids. Trimming cost V 4 bases and J 1 base, with 9 bases left between them. The germline CDR1 and CDR2 sequences are SGHRS and YFSETQ. The CDR3, as DNA: TGCGCCAGCAGCCTGGGACCGAGCAATCAGCCCCAGCATTTT. It encodes CASSLGPSNQPQHF.

The rearrangement joins TRBV7-6 to TRBJ2-5; TRBD2 aligns across 10 bases. This CDR3 region has 16 residues. The germline CDR1 and CDR2 sequences are SGHVS and FNYEAQ. Losses at the gene ends were 1 base for V and 4 bases for J; bases not matched to a gene: 6. The CDR3 here is CASSLVGSGGSETQYF. The CDR3 bases are TGTGCCAGCAGCTTAGTTGGTAGCGGGGGGTCAGAGACCCAGTACTTC. The full variable domain, completed using reference TRBV7-6 and TRBJ2-5, is GAGVSQSPRYKVTKRGQDVALRCDPISGHVSLYWYRQALGQGPEFLTYFNYEAQQDKSGLPNDRFSAERPEGSISTLTIQRTEQRDSAMYRCASSLVGSGGSETQYFGPGTRLLVL.

A few counts support this clonotype. V gene TRBV27 combines with J gene TRBJ2-7; D not resolved. Per the germline V gene, CDR1 is MNHEY and CDR2 is SMNVEV (reference sequence). The CDR3 loop spans 14 amino acids. Trimming took 4 bases from V and 3 from J, leaving 13 bases between them. The CDR3 DNA sequence: TGTGCCAGCAGTTCCTCAAGGCTAGTCTACGAGCAGTACTTC. Its translation: CASSSSRLVYEQYF.

This clonotype was detected only a few times. This chain connects TRBV7-9 to TRBJ2-1; D unclear. CDR3 length: 10 residues. Germline CDR1 is SEHNR and CDR2 is FQNEAQ (reference sequence). The V gene lost 5 bases and the J gene lost 7 bases, with 3 bases spanning the gap. The DNA for the CDR3 is TGTGCCAGCAGCGAGAATGAGCAGTTCTTC. Its translation is CASSENEQFF.

The V call is TRBV4-3, the J call TRBJ2-5; tentative D call: TRBD2 (5 bases). CDR1 and CDR2 from the germline V gene are LGHNA and YSLEER. V shed 1 base and J shed 1 base, with 16 bases lying between them. CDR3 length equals 17 residues. CDR3 loop: CASSQGVQSGSQETQYF. The CDR3 DNA is TGCGCCAGCAGCCAAGGAGTTCAAAGTGGGAGCCAAGAGACCCAGTACTTC.